The present T cell receptor (beta chain) was sequenced within a study of T cell changes during pregnancy in multiple sclerosis. This CDR3 has 16 amino acids. Germline V gene lookup returns CDR1 SGHTA and CDR2 FQGNSA. V was cut by 4 bases and J by 3 bases, with 18 bases left in between. Only in-frame clones appear in the TCRdb table, and some are missing; sequencing was by immunoSEQ multiplex PCR. The table has under 70,000 clones, 80% to 95% seen once. The material was peripheral blood, obtained in the third trimester of pregnancy. V usage is TRBV7-2 and J usage is TRBJ1-2, with D possibly matching TRBD1 (5 bases). This receptor was obtained from a female donor in good health, enrolled as a control in a pregnancy study. This chain's CDR3 is CASSSWGSPGDYGYTF. The CDR3 coding sequence is TGTGCCAGCAGCTCTTGGGGCAGCCCAGGTGACTATGGCTACACCTTC.